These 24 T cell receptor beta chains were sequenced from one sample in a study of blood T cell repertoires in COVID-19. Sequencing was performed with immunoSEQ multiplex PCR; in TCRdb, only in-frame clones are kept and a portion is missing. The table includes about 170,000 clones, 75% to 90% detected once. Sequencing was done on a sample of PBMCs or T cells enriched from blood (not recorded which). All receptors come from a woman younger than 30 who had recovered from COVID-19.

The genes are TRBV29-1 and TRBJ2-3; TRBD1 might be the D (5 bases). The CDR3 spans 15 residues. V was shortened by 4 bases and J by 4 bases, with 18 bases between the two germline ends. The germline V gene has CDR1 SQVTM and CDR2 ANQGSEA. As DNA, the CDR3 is TGCAGCGTTGGGCTACAGGCTTGGGTCCCAGATACGCAGTATTTT. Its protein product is CSVGLQAWVPDTQYF.

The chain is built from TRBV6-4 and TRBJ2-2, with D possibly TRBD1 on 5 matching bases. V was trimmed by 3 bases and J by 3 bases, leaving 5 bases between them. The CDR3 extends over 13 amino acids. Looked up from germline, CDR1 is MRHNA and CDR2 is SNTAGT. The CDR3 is CASSEGDTGELFF. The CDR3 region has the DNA TGTGCCAGCAGTGAAGGGGACACCGGGGAGCTGTTTTTT.

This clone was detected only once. CDR3 region: CASRYRVHQPQHF. CDR3 in DNA: TGTGCCAGCAGATACAGGGTTCATCAGCCCCAGCATTTT. The rearrangement uses TRBV2 and TRBJ1-5; D is perhaps TRBD1 (6 bases). The V gene's germline CDR1 is SNHLY and CDR2 FYNNEI. The CDR3 contains 13 residues. V dropped 6 bases and J dropped 5 bases, with 11 bases sitting between them.

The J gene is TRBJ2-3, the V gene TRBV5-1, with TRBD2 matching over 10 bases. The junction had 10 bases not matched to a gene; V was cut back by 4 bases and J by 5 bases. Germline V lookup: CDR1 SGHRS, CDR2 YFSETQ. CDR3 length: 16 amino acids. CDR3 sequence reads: CASSPPASGSLDTQYF. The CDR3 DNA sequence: TGCGCCAGCAGCCCCCCGGCTAGCGGGAGCTTAGATACGCAGTATTTT.

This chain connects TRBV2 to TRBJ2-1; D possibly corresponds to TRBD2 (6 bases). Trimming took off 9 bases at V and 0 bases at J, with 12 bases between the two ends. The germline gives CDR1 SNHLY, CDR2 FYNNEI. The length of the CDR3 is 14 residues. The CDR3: CASRTGSSYNEQFF. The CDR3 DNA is TGTGCCAGTAGGACCGGGAGCTCCTACAATGAGCAGTTCTTC.

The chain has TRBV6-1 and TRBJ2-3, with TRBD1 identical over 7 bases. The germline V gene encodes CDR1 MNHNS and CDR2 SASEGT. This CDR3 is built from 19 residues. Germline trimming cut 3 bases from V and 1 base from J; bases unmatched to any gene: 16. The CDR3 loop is CASSDWPTGLGFRTDTQYF. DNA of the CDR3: TGTGCCAGCAGTGACTGGCCGACAGGGCTCGGGTTTCGCACAGATACGCAGTATTTT.

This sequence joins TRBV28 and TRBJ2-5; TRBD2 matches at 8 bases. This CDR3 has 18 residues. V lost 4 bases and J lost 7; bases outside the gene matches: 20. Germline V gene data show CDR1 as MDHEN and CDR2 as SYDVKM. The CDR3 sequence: CASSSAPRGLGGDLTQYF. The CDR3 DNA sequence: TGTGCCAGCAGTTCCGCCCCCCGTGGACTCGGGGGGGATTTGACCCAGTACTTC.

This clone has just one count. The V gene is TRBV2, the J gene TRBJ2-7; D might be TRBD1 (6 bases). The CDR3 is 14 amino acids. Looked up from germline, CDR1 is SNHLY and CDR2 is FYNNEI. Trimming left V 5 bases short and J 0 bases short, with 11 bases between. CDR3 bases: TGTGCCAGCAGTACGGACAGTGGCTCCTACGAGCAGTACTTC. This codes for CASSTDSGSYEQYF.

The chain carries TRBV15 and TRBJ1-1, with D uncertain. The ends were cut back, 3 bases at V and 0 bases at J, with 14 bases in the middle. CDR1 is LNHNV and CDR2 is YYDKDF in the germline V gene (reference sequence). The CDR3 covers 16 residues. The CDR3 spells CATSSLWTVMNTEAFF. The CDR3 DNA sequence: TGTGCCACCAGCAGTCTTTGGACTGTTATGAACACTGAAGCTTTCTTT.

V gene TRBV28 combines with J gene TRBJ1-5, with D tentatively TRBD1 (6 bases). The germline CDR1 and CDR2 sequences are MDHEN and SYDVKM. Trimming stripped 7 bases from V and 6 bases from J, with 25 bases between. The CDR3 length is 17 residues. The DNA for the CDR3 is TGTGCCAGCATCCTGGGAAAAGGGGGAGTGAGGAGTCAGCCCCAGCATTTT. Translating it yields CASILGKGGVRSQPQHF.

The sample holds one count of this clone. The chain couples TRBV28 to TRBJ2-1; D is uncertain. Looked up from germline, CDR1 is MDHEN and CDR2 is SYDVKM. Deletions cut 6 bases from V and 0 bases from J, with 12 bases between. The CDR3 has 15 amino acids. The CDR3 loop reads CASRHSSSSYNEQFF. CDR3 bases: TGTGCCAGCAGACATTCTTCAAGCTCCTACAATGAGCAGTTCTTC.

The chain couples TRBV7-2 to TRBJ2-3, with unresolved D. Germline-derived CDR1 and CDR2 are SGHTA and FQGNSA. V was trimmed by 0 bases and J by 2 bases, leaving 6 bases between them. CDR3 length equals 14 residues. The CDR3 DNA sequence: TGTGCCAGCAGCTTAGCGCGGAACACAGATACGCAGTATTTT. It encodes CASSLARNTDTQYF.

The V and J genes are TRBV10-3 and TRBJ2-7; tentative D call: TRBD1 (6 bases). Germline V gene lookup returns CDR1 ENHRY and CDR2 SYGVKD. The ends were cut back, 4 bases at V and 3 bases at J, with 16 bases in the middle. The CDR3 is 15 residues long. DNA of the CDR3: TGTGCCATCAGTGCCTCGGACAGCCAAGTCTACGAGCAGTACTTC. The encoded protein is CAISASDSQVYEQYF.

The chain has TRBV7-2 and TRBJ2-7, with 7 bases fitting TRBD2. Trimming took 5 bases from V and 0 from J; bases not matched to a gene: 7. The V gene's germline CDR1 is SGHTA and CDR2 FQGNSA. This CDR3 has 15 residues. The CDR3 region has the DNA TGTGCCAGCAGCAAGGCTGGCGGGAGCTCCTACGAGCAGTACTTC. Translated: CASSKAGGSSYEQYF. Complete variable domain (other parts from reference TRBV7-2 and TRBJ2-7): GAGVSQSPSNKVTEKGKDVELRCDPISGHTALYWYRQSLGQGLEFLIYFQGNSAPDKSGLPSDRFSAERTGGSVSTLTIQRTQQEDSAVYLCASSKAGGSSYEQYFGPGTRLTVT.

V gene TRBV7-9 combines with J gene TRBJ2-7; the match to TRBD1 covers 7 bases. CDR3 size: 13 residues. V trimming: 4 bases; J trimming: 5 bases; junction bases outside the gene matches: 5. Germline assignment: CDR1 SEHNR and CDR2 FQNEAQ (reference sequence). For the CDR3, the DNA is TGTGCCAGCAGCTCGGACAGGCGCCACGAGCAGTACTTC. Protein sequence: CASSSDRRHEQYF.

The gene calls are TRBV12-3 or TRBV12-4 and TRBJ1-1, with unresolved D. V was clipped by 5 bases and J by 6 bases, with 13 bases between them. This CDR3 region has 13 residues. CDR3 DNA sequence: TGTGCCAGCAGTCGGGGAGGGTACGCTGAAGCTTTCTTT. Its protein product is CASSRGGYAEAFF.

The DNA for the CDR3 is TGTGCCCTAGGCACAACTACCAATGAGCAGTTCTTC. It translates to CALGTTTNEQFF. The chain couples TRBV28 to TRBJ2-1; unclear D gene. Germline values: CDR1 MDHEN, CDR2 SYDVKM. V was pared by 11 bases and J by 6 bases, with 14 bases between. The CDR3 has 12 residues.

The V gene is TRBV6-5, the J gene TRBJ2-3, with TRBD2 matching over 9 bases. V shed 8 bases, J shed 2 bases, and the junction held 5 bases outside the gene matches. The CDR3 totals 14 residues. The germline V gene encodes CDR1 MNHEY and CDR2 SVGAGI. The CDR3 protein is CASERGLATDTQYF. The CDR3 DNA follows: TGTGCCAGCGAACGGGGACTAGCCACAGATACGCAGTATTTT.

The CDR3 reads CASNEGGSRSGYTF. The CDR3 DNA is TGTGCCAGTAACGAGGGGGGGTCTAGGAGCGGCTACACCTTC. The chain links TRBV19 to TRBJ1-2, with D possibly being TRBD1 (6 bases). In germline, CDR1 is LNHDA, CDR2 SQIVND (reference sequence). The CDR3 is 14 residues long. V was trimmed by 7 bases and J by 8 bases, leaving 20 bases between them. Full variable domain (remainder filled in from reference TRBV19 and TRBJ1-2): DGGITQSPKYLFRKEGQNVTLSCEQNLNHDAMYWYRQDPGQGLRLIYYSQIVNDFQKGDIAEGYSVSREKKESFPLTVTSAQKNPTAFYLCASNEGGSRSGYTFGSGTRLTVV.

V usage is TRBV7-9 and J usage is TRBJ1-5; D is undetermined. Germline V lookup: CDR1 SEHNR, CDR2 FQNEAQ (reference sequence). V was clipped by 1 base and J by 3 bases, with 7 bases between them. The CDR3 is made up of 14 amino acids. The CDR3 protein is CASSLDSLNQPQHF. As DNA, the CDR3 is TGTGCCAGCAGCTTAGACTCGCTCAATCAGCCCCAGCATTTT.

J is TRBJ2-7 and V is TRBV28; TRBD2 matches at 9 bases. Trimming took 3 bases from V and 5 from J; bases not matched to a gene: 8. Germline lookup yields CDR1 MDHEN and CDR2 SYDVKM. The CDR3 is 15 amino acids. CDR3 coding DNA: TGTGCCAGCAGTTTTCCCGGCTCTAGCGGGAACGAGCAGTACTTC. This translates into CASSFPGSSGNEQYF.

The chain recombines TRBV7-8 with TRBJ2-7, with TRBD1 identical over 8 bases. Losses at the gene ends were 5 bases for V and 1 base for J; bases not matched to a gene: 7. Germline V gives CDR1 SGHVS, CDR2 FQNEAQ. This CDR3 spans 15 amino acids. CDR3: CASSPDRERSYEQYF. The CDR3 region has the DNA TGTGCCAGCAGCCCGGACAGGGAAAGATCCTACGAGCAGTACTTC.

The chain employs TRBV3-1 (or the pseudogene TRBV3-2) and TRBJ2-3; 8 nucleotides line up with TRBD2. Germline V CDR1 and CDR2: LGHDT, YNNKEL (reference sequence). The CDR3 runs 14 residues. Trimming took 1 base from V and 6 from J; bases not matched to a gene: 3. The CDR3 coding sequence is TGTGCCAGCAGCCAAGGAGGACTAGCCGATACGCAGTATTTT. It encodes CASSQGGLADTQYF.

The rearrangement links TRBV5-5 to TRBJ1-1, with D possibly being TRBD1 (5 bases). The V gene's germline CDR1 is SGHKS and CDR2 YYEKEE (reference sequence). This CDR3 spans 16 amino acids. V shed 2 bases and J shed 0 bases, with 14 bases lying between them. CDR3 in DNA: TGTGCCAGCAGCTTAATACCGACAGCCGTGAACACTGAAGCTTTCTTT. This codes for CASSLIPTAVNTEAFF.